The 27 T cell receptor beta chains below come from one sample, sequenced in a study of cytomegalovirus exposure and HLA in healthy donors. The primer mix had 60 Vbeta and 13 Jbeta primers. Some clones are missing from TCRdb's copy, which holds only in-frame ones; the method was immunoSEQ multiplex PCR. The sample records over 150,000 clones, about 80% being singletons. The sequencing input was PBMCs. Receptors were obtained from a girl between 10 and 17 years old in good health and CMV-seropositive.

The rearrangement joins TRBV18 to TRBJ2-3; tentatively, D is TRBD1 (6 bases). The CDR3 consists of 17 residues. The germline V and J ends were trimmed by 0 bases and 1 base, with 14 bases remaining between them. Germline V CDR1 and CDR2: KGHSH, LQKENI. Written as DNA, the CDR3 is TGTGCCAGCTCACCACCTGGCCTAAAGGGGGGCACAGATACGCAGTATTTT. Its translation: CASSPPGLKGGTDTQYF.

CDR3 in amino acids: CASSELTGASIYEQYF. Written as DNA, the CDR3 is TGTGCCAGCTCTGAACTGACAGGGGCGAGCATTTACGAGCAGTACTTC. The gene calls are TRBV27 and TRBJ2-7, with 8 bases identical to TRBD1. Germline loops: CDR1 MNHEY, CDR2 SMNVEV (reference sequence). The CDR3 is 16 amino acids. V trimming: 8 bases; J trimming: 4 bases; junction bases outside the gene matches: 16.

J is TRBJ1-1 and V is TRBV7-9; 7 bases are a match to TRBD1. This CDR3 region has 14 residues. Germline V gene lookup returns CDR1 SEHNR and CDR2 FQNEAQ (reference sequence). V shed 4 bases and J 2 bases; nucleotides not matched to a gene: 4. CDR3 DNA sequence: TGTGCCAGCAGCTGGGACAGCTTAAACACTGAAGCTTTCTTT. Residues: CASSWDSLNTEAFF. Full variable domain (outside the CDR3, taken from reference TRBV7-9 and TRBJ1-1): DTGVSQNPRHKITKRGQNVTFRCDPISEHNRLYWYRQTLGQGPEFLTYFQNEAQLEKSRLLSDRFSAERPKGSFSTLEIQRTEQGDSAMYLCASSWDSLNTEAFFGQGTRLTVV.

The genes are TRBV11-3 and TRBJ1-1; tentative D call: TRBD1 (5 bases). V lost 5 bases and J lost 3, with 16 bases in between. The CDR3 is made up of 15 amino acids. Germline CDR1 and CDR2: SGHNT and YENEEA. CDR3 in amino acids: CASSPGGGIDTEAFF. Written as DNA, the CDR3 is TGTGCCAGCAGCCCCGGGGGGGGGATTGACACTGAAGCTTTCTTT.

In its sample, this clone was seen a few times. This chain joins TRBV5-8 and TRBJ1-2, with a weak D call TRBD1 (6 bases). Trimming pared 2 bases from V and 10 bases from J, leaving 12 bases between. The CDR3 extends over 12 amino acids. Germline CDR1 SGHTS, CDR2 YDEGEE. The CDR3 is CASSFRGLIYTF. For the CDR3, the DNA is TGTGCCAGCAGCTTCAGGGGTTTGATCTACACCTTC.

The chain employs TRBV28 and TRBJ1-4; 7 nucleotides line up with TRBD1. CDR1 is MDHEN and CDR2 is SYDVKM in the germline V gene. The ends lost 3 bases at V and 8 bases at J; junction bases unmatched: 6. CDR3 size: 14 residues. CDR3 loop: CASSLTGLAEKLFF. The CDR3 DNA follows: TGTGCCAGCAGTTTGACAGGGTTGGCCGAAAAACTGTTTTTT.

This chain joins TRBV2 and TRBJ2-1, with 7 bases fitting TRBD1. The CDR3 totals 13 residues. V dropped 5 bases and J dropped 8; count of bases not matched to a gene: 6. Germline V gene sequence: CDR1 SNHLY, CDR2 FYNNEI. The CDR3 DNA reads TGTGCCAGCAGTACAGGGGTCGGGGATGAGCAGTTCTTC. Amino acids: CASSTGVGDEQFF.

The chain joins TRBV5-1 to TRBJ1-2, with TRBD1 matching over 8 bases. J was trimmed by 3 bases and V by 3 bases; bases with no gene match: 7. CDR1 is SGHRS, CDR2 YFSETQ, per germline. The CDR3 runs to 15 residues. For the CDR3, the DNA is TGCGCCAGCAGCTCCGACAGGGGACGCGACTATGGCTACACCTTC. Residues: CASSSDRGRDYGYTF.

DNA for the CDR3: TGTGCCAGCAGTTACTCGGGGGTCGGAGGGACTGGCTACACCTTC. It is translated as CASSYSGVGGTGYTF. The V and J genes are TRBV6-5 and TRBJ1-2, with a possible D match to TRBD1 (5 bases). CDR1 and CDR2 from the germline V gene are MNHEY and SVGAGI. The CDR3 runs to 15 residues. Trimming shortened V by 0 bases and J by 7 bases, and 15 bases separated the two germline ends.

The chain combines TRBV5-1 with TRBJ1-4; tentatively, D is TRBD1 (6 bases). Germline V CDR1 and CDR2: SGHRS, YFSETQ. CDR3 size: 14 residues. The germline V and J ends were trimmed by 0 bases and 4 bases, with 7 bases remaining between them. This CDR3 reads CASSLAGVNEKLFF. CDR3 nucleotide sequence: TGCGCCAGCAGCTTGGCAGGGGTTAATGAAAAACTGTTTTTT.

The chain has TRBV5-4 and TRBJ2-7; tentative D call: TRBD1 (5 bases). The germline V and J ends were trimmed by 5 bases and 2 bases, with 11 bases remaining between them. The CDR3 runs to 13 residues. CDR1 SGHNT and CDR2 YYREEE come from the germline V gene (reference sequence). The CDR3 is CASSRDRTYEQYF. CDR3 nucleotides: TGTGCCAGCAGTCGCGACAGAACCTACGAGCAGTACTTC.

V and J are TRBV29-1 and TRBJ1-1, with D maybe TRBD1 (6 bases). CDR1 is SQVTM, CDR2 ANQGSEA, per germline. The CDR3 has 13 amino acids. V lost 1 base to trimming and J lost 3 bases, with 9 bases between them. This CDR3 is CSVEAGDYTEAFF. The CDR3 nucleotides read TGCAGCGTTGAAGCAGGGGATTACACTGAAGCTTTCTTT.

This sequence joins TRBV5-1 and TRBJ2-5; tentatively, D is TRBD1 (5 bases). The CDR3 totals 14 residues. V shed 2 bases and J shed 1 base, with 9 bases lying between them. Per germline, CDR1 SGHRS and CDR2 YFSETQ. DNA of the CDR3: TGCGCCAGCAGCTTTACAGGATCCCAAGAGACCCAGTACTTC. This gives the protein CASSFTGSQETQYF.

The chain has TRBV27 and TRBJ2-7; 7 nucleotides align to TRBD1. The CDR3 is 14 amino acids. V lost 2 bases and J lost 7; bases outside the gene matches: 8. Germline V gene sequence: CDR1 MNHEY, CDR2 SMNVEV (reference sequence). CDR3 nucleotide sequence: TGTGCCAGCAGTTTACTGTTACAGGGGCGAGAGCAGTACTTC. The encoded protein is CASSLLLQGREQYF.

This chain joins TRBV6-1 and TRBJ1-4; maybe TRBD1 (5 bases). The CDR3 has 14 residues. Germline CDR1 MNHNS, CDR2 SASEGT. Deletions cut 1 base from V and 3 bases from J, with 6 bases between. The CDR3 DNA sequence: TGTGCCAGCAGTGAAGGGACACCTAATGAAAAACTGTTTTTT. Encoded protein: CASSEGTPNEKLFF.

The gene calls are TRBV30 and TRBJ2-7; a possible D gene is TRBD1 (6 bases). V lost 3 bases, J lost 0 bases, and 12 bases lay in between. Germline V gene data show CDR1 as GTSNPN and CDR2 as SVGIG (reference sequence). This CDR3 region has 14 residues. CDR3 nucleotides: TGTGCCTGGAGGAAGCCAGGGGCCTCCTACGAGCAGTACTTC. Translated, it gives CAWRKPGASYEQYF.

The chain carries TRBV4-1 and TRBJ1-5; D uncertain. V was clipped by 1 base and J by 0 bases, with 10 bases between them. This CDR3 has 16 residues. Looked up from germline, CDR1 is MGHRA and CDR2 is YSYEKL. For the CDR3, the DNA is TGCGCCAGCAGCCAAGTAGAGGGATTTAGCAATCAGCCCCAGCATTTT. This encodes CASSQVEGFSNQPQHF.

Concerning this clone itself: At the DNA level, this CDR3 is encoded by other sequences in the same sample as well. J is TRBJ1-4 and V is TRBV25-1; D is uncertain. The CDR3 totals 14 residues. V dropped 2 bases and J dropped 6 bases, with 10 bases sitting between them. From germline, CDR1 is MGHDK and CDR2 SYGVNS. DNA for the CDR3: TGTGCCAGCAGTGAACAAGAGGGTTATGAAAAACTGTTTTTT. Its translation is CASSEQEGYEKLFF.

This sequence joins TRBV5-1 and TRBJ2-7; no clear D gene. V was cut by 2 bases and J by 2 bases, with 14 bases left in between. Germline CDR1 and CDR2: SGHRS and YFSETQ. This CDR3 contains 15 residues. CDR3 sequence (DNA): TGCGCCAGCAGCTTTAGTAGCTTTTCCCCCTACGAGCAGTACTTC. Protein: CASSFSSFSPYEQYF.

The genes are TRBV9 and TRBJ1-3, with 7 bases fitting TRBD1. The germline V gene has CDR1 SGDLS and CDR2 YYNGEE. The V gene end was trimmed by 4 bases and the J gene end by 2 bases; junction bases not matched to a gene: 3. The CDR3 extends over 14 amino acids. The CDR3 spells CASSNRGAGNTIYF. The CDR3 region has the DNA TGTGCCAGCAGCAACAGGGGAGCTGGAAACACCATATATTTT. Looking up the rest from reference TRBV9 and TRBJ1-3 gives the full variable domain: DSGVTQTPKHLITATGQRVTLRCSPRSGDLSVYWYQQSLDQGLQFLIQYYNGEERAKGNILERFSAQQFPDLHSELNLSSLELGDSALYFCASSNRGAGNTIYFGEGSWLTVV.

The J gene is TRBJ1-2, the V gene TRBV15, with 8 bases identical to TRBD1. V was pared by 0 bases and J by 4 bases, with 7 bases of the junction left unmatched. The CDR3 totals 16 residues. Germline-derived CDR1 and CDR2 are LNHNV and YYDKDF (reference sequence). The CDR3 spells CATSRDLTGEFYGYTF. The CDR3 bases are TGTGCCACCAGCAGAGATCTGACAGGGGAGTTCTATGGCTACACCTTC.

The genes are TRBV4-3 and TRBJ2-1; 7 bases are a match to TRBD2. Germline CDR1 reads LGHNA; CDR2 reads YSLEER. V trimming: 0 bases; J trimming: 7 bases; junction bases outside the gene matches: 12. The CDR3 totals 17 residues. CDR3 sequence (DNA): TGCGCCAGCAGCCAAGATCGGGCCCGGGGGGATTCTAATGAGCAGTTCTTC. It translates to CASSQDRARGDSNEQFF.

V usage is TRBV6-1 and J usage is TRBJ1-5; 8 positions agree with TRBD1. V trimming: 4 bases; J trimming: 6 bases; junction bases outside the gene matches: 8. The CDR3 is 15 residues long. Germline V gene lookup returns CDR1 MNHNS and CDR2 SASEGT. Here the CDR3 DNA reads TGTGCCAGCAGTGGGAGAGGACAGGGCCCTCAGCCCCAGCATTTT. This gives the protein CASSGRGQGPQPQHF.

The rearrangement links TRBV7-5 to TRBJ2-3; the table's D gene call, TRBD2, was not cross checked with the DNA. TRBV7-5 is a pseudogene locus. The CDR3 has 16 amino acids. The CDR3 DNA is TGTGCCAGAAGCCTCCCGCCGGAAAGACTAGATGGTCCGCAGTATTTT. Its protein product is CARSLPPERLDGPQYF.

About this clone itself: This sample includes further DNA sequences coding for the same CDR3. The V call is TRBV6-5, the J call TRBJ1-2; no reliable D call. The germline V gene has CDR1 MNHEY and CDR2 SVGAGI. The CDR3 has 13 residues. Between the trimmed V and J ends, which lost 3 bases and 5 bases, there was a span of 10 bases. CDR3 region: CASSYGTVYGYTF. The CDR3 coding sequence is TGTGCCAGCAGTTATGGAACAGTTTATGGCTACACCTTC.

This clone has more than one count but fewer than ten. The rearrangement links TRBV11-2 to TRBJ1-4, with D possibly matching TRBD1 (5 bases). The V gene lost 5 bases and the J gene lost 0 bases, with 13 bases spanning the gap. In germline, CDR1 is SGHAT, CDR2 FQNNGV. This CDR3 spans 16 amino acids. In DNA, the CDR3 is TGTGCCAGCAGCCGTCTTCGGGGGACAACTAATGAAAAACTGTTTTTT. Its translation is CASSRLRGTTNEKLFF.

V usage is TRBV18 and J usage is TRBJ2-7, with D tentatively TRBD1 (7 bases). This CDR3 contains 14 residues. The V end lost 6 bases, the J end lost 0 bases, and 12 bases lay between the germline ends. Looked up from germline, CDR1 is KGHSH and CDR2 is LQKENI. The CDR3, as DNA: TGTGCCAGCTCGCGGGGACAGCGCTCCTACGAGCAGTACTTC. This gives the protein CASSRGQRSYEQYF.